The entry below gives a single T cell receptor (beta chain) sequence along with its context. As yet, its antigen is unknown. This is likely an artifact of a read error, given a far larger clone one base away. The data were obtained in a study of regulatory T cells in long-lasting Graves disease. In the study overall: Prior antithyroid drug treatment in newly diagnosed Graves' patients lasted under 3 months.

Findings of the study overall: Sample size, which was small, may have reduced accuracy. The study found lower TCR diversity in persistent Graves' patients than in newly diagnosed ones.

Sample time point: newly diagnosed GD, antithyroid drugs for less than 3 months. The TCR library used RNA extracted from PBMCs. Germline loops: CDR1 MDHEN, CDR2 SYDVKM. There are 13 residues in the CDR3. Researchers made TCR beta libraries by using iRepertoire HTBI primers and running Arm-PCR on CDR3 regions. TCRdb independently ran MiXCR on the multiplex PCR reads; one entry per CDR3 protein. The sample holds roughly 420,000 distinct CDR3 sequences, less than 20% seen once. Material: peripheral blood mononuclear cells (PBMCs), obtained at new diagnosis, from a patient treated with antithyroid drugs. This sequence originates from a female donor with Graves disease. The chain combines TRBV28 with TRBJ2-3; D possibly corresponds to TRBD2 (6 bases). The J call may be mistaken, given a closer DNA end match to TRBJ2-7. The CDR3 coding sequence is TGTGCCAGCGGTCCACCCCCGGGGGTCGAGCAGTACTTC. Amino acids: CASGPPPGVEQYF.